This TCR beta chain was identified during a study of Graves' ophthalmopathy and Graves' hyperthyroidism. Study-wide context: Over 18 months of follow-up, stable hyperthyroidism required that no ophthalmopathy appear.

Amplification from RNA transcripts yielded the TCR beta CDR3 regions. RT-PCR in the first round used HTBI primers; a second-round multiplex PCR followed. TCRdb passed the multiplex PCR reads through MiXCR, listing each CDR3 protein once. This table holds over a million distinct CDR3 sequences, about 40% found once. The CDR3 has 14 residues. The germline V gene encodes CDR1 LNHDA and CDR2 SQIVND (reference sequence). The ends were cut back, 8 bases at V and 0 bases at J, with 8 bases in the middle. The table lists this clonotype with many counts. Its antigen is currently unknown. Diagnoses were established from clinical symptoms, serum thyroxine, TRAb, thyroid ultrasound and orbital computed tomography. Whole-study findings and limits: The model reached approximately 70% sensitivity and around 74% specificity for predicting ophthalmopathy progression. A classifier, a 13-signature model, separated ophthalmopathy from stable hyperthyroidism with approximately 88% sensitivity and 81.08% specificity.

The source material was peripheral blood or thyroid tissue (not recorded which). The chain links TRBV19 to TRBJ2-6; D possibly matches TRBD1 or TRBD2 (5 bases each). This clonotype was obtained from an adult man with Graves' hyperthyroidism. CDR3 nucleotide sequence: TGTGCCAGTGGGGGACCCTCTGGGGCCAACGTCCTGACTTTC. It translates to CASGGPSGANVLTF.